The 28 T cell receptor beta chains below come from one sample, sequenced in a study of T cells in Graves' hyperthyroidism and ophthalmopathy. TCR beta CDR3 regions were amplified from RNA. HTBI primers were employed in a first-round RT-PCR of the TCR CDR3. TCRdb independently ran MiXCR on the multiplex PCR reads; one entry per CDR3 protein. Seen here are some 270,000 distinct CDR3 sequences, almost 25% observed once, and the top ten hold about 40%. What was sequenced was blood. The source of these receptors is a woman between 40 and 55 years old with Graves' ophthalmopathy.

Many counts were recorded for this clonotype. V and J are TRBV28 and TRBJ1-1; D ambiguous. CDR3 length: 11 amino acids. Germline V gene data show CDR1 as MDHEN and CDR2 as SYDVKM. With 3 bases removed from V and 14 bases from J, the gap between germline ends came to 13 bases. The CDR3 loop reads CASSLSTRTFF. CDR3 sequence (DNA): TGTGCCAGCAGTTTGTCTACAAGGACGTTCTTT.

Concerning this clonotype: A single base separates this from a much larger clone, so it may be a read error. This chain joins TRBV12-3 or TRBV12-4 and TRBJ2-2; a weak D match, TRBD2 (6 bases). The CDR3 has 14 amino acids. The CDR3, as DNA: TGTGCCAGCGGTTTGACGGTAAACACCGGGGGGCTGTTTTTT. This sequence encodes CASGLTVNTGGLFF.

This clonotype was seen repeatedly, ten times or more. Here the CDR3 reads CASSPRRQGGSNQPQHF. Written as DNA, the CDR3 is TGTGCCAGCAGTCCCCGGCGACAGGGGGGTAGCAATCAGCCCCAGCATTTT. The chain is built from TRBV28 and TRBJ1-5; 9 nucleotides line up with TRBD1. Germline loops: CDR1 MDHEN, CDR2 SYDVKM. The length of the CDR3 is 17 residues. Trimming at V came to 5 bases and at J to 0 bases, leaving 8 bases not matched to a gene.

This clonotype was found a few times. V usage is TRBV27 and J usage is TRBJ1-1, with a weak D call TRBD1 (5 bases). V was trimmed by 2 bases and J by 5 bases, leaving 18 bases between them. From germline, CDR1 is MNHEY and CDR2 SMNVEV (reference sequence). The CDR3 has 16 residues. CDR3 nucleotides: TGTGCCAGCAGTTTAAAGGGAAGGGGTGGTGTAACTGAAGCTTTCTTT. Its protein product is CASSLKGRGGVTEAFF.

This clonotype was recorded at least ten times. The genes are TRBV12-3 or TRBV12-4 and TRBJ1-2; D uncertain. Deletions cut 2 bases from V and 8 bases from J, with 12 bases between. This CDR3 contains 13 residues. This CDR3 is CASSLKAGVGYTF. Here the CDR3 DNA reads TGTGCCAGCAGTTTAAAGGCAGGCGTGGGCTACACCTTC.

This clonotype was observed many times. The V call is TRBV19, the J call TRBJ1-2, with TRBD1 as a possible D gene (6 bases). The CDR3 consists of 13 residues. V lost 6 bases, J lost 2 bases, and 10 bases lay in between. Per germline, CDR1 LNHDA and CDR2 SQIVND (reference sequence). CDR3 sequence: CASRSTGNYGYTF. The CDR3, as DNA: TGTGCCAGTAGATCCACAGGGAACTATGGCTACACCTTC.

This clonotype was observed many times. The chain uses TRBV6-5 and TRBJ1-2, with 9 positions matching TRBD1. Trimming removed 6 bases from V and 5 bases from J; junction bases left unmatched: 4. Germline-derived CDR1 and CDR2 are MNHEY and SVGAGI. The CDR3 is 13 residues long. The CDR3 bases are TGTGCCAGCAGCAGAGGGACAGGGTATGGCTACACCTTC. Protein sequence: CASSRGTGYGYTF.

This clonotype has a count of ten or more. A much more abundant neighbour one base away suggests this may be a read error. The CDR3 is CASSFTGGGTKAFF. In DNA form, the CDR3 reads TGTGCCAGCAGTTTCACAGGGGGCGGCACTAAAGCTTTCTTT. The chain is built from TRBV12-3 or TRBV12-4 and TRBJ1-1; 9 bases line up with TRBD1. The CDR3 sequence is 14 residues long.

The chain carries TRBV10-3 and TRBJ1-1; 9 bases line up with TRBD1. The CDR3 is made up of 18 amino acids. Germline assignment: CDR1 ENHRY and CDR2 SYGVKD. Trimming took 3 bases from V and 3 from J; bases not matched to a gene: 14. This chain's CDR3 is CAISEGGEQGAWDTEAFF. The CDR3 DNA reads TGTGCCATCAGTGAAGGGGGGGAACAGGGGGCGTGGGACACTGAAGCTTTCTTT.

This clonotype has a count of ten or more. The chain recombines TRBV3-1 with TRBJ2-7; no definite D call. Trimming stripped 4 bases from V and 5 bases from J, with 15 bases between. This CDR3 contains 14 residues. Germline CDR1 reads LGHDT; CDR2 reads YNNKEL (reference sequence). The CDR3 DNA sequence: TGTGCCAGCAGCCCCGGATTCTACATGGACGAGCAGTACTTC. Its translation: CASSPGFYMDEQYF.

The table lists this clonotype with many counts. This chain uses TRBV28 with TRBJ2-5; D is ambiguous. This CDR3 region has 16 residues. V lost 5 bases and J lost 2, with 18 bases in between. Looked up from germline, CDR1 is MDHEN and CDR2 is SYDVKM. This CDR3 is CASSPLVAVVQETQYF. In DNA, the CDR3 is TGTGCCAGCAGTCCATTGGTCGCGGTCGTACAAGAGACCCAGTACTTC. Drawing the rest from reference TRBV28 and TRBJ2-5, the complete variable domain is DVKVTQSSRYLVKRTGEKVFLECVQDMDHENMFWYRQDPGLGLRLIYFSYDVKMKEKGDIPEGYSVSREKKERFSLILESASTNQTSMYLCASSPLVAVVQETQYFGPGTRLLVL.

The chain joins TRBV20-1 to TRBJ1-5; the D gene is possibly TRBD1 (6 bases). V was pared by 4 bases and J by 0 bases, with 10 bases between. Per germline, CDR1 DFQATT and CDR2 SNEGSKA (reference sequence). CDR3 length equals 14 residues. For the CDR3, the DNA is TGCAGTGCTAACACAGGGTATAGCAATCAGCCCCAGCATTTT. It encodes CSANTGYSNQPQHF.

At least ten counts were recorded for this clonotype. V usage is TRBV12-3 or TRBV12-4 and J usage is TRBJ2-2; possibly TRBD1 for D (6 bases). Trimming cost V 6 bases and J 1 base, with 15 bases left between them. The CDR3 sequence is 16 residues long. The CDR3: CASRKDRWENTGELFF. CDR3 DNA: TGTGCCAGCAGAAAAGACAGGTGGGAGAACACCGGGGAGCTGTTTTTT.

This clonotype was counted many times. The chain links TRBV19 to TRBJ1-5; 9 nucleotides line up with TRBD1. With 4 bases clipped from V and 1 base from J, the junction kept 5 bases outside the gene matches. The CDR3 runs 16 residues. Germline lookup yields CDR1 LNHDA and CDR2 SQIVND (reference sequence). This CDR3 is CASSKGTGWSNQPQHF. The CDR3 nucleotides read TGTGCCAGTAGTAAGGGGACAGGGTGGAGCAATCAGCCCCAGCATTTT.

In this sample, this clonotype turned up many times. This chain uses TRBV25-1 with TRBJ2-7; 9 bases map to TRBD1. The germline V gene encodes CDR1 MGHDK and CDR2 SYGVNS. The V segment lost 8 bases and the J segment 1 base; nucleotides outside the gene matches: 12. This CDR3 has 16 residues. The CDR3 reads CASQAGRDRVSYEQYF. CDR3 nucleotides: TGTGCCAGCCAAGCTGGGCGGGACAGGGTTTCCTACGAGCAGTACTTC.

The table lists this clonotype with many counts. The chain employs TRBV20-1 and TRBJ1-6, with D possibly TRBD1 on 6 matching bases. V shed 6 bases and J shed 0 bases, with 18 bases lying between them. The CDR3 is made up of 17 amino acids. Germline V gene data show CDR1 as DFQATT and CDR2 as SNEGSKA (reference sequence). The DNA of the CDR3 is TGCAGTGCGCCAACAGGGTACTATGACTCCTATAATTCACCCCTCCACTTT. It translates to CSAPTGYYDSYNSPLHF.

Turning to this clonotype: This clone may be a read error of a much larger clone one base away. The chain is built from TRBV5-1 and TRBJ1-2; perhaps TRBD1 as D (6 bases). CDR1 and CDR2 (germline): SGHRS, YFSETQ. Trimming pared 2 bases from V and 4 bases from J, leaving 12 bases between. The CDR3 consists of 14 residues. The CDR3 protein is CASSFTGFAYGYTF. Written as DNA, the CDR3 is TGCGCCAGCAGCTTTACAGGGTTTGCCTATGGCTACACCTTC.

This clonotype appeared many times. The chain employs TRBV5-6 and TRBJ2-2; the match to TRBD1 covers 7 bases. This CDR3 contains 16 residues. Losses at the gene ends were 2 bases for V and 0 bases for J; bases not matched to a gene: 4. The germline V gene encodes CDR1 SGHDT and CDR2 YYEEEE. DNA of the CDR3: TGTGCCAGCAGCTTAGGGACAGTCGCGAACACCGGGGAGCTGTTTTTT. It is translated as CASSLGTVANTGELFF.

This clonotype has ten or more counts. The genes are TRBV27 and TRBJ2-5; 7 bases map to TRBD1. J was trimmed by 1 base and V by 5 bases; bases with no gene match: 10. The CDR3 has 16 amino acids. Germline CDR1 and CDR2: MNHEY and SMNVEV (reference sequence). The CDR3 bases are TGTGCCAGCAGTCCCTCAGTAGCAGGGGGCCAAGAGACCCAGTACTTC. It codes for CASSPSVAGGQETQYF.

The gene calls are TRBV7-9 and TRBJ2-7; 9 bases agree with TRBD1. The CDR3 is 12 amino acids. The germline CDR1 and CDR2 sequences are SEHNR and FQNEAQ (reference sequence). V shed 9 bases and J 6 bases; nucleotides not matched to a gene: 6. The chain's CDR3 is CARQGAKGEQYF. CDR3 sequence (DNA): TGTGCCAGACAGGGGGCGAAAGGCGAGCAGTACTTC.

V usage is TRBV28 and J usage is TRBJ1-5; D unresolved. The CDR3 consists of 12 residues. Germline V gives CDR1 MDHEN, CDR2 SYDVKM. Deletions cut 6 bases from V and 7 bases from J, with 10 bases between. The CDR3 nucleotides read TGTGCCAGCAGGAAAGGAGCGCAGCCCCAGCATTTT. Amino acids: CASRKGAQPQHF.

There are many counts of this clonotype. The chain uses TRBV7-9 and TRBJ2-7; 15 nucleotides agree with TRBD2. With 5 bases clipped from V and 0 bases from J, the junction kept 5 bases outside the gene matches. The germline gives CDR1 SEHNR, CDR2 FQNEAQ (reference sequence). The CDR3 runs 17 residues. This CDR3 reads CASSRTSGRASSYEQYF. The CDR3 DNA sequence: TGTGCCAGCAGCCGGACTAGCGGGAGGGCTAGCTCCTACGAGCAGTACTTC.

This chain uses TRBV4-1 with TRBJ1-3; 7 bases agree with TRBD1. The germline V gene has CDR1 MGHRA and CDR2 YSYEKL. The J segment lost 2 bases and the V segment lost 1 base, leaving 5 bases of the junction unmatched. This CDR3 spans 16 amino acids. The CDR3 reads CASSQVSQGAGNTIYF. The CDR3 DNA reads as TGCGCCAGCAGCCAAGTAAGCCAGGGGGCTGGAAACACCATATATTTT.

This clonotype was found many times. CDR3 bases: TGTGCCAGCACCCCCGTAGCGGGAAGCTCCTACGAGCAGTACTTC. Translated, it gives CASTPVAGSSYEQYF. The rearrangement joins TRBV7-8 to TRBJ2-7; the match to TRBD2 covers 8 bases. The germline CDR1 and CDR2 sequences are SGHVS and FQNEAQ. The CDR3 length is 15 residues. V was clipped by 7 bases and J by 0 bases; unmatched bases: 8.

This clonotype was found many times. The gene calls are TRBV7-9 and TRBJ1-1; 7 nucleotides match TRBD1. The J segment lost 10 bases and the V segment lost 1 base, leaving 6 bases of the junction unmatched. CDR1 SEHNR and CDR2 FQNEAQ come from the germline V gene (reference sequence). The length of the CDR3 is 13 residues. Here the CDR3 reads CASSLEQGRGAFF. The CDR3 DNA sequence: TGTGCCAGCAGCTTAGAACAGGGGAGGGGAGCTTTCTTT.

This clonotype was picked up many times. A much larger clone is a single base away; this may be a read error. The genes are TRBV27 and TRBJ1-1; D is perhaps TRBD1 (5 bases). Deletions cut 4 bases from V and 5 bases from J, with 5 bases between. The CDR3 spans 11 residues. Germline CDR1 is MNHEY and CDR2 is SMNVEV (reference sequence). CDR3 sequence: CASSWGTEAFF. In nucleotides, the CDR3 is TGTGCCAGCAGTTGGGGGACTGAAGCTTTCTTT.

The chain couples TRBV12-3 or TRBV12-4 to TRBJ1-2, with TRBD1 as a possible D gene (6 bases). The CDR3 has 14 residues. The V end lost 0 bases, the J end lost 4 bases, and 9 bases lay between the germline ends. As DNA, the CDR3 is TGTGCCAGCAGTTTAGCCACAGGGTTCTATGGCTACACCTTC. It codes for CASSLATGFYGYTF.

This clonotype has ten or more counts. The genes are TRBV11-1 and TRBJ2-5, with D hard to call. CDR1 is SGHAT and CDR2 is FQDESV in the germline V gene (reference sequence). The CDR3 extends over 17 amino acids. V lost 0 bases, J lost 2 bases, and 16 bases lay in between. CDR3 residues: CASSLATPTPEQETQYF. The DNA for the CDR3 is TGTGCCAGCAGCTTAGCCACCCCGACTCCCGAGCAAGAGACCCAGTACTTC.